Included here is one T cell receptor (beta chain) sequence, with context. This specimen belongs to a study of T cell changes during pregnancy in multiple sclerosis. The CDR3 sequence is 16 residues long. V dropped 3 bases and J dropped 4; count of bases not matched to a gene: 8. CDR1 is SNHLY and CDR2 is FYNNEI in the germline V gene. Method: immunoSEQ multiplex PCR; TCRdb's copy keeps in-frame clones and lacks some. The sample includes 110,000 or so clones, about 93% of them seen just once. The sequence was collected from a female donor with multiple sclerosis, enrolled in a pregnancy study. The sample was peripheral blood, taken before pregnancy. The chain is built from TRBV2 and TRBJ2-2; 7 bases are shared with TRBD2. CDR3 nucleotides: TGTGCCAGCAGTGAGATGCCTAGCGGAACCACCGGGGAGCTGTTTTTT. The encoded protein is CASSEMPSGTTGELFF. The full variable domain, its missing parts supplied by reference TRBV2 and TRBJ2-2, is EPEVTQTPSHQVTQMGQEVILRCVPISNHLYFYWYRQILGQKVEFLVSFYNNEISEKSEIFDDQFSVERPDGSNFTLKIRSTKLEDSAMYFCASSEMPSGTTGELFFGEGSRLTVL.